Ten or more counts support the clone carrying this T cell receptor (beta chain). Its antigen is still unknown. This specimen comes from a study of T cells in Graves' hyperthyroidism and ophthalmopathy. Whole-study findings and limits: Blood also showed most of the thyroid clonotypes that were expanded above 0.001.

Researchers defined stable Graves' hyperthyroidism as no ophthalmopathy progression within 18 months. The CDR3 regions of TCR beta were amplified from RNA transcripts. Initially, a first-round RT-PCR of the TCR CDR3 employed the HTBI primer set. MiXCR was run by TCRdb on the multiplex PCR reads, yielding one entry per CDR3 protein. The table lists a few hundred thousand distinct CDR3 sequences, 15% to 20% of them singletons. Trimming cost V 6 bases and J 1 base, with 9 bases left between them. CDR3 length equals 13 residues. Per the germline V gene, CDR1 is MNHNS and CDR2 is SASEGT. The V gene is TRBV6-1, the J gene TRBJ2-5; D gene uncertain. What was sequenced was blood. The source is a woman aged 18-35 years with Graves' hyperthyroidism. Here the CDR3 reads CASSFRTQETQYF. CDR3 sequence (DNA): TGTGCCAGCAGCTTTCGGACCCAAGAGACCCAGTACTTC.